These T cell receptor beta chains were read from a single sample in a study of blood T cell repertoires in COVID-19. Method: immunoSEQ multiplex PCR; TCRdb's copy keeps in-frame clones and lacks some. The table lists approximately 190,000 clones, roughly four fifths of them singletons, with approximately 6.2% in the top ten. Sequencing used peripheral blood. These receptors all come from a woman aged 40 to 49 with acute or convalescent COVID-19. Both conserved end residues are part of each CDR3. The order of the fields is V gene, J gene, clone size, D gene, CDR3 DNA, CDR3 protein. A D gene is named only where the DNA matches it firmly. Clone size, where shown, is once, few, many, or a class for clones that have expanded.

TRBV28	TRBJ1-1	NA	TRBD1	TGTGCCAGCAGTAGACGGACAGGGGTAACGACTGAAGCTTTCTTT	CASSRRTGVTTEAFF
TRBV2	TRBJ1-2	once	TRBD1	TGTGCCAGCAGCCAGGGGGCGGAAGGCTACACCTTC	CASSQGAEGYTF
TRBV29-1	TRBJ1-1	NA	TRBD1	TGCAGCGTTATCAAACAGGGGGGGTACACTGAAGCTTTCTTT	CSVIKQGGYTEAFF
TRBV7-8	TRBJ2-5	NA	NA	TGTGCCAGCAGCTTAGTCTTTTCAATTCGGGAACAAGAGACCCAGTACTTC	CASSLVFSIREQETQYF
TRBV7-9	TRBJ1-2	NA	TRBD1	TGTGCCAGCAGCGAGGGACAGGGGGCATTCGGCTACACCTTC	CASSEGQGAFGYTF
TRBV7-9	TRBJ2-7	few	TRBD1	TGTGCCAGCAGCCCTGGGGACAGGTCCCTCGCCGCCCACGAGCAGTACTTC	CASSPGDRSLAAHEQYF
TRBV5-1	TRBJ2-5	NA	NA	TGCGCCAGCAGCTTGGCCGGAGGGAGTGGGGAGACCCAGTACTTC	CASSLAGGSGETQYF
TRBV27	TRBJ1-1	NA	NA	TGTGCCAGCAGTTTATCGCGGCACACTGAAGCTTTCTTT	CASSLSRHTEAFF
TRBV27	TRBJ2-2	few	TRBD1	TGTGCCAGCAGTTTAACCTGGACAGGGGTCCTCACCGGGGAGCTGTTTTTT	CASSLTWTGVLTGELFF
TRBV4-1	TRBJ2-3	NA	NA	TGCGCCAGCAGCCACCCTCAGGCGGGGTCGCAGTATTTT	CASSHPQAGSQYF
TRBV6-2/TRBV6-3	TRBJ2-5	NA	NA	TGTGCCAGCAGTTACCCGTCTAGGGGGCAAGAGACCCAGTACTTC	CASSYPSRGQETQYF
TRBV29-1	TRBJ2-2	few	TRBD2	TGCAGCGTTGAAGATGGGTGGAGAGCGGGGACCGGGGAGCTGTTTTTT	CSVEDGWRAGTGELFF
TRBV25-1	TRBJ2-5	NA	NA	TGTGCCAGCAGGACGGGGATGAGGACCCAGTACTTC	CASRTGMRTQYF
TRBV5-6	TRBJ2-5	NA	NA	TGTGCCAGCAGCGTCGATGGACAAGAAGAGACCCAGTACTTC	CASSVDGQEETQYF
TRBV9	TRBJ2-1	NA	TRBD1	TGTGCCAGCAGCGTTCGACAGGGGGGCGAGAATGAGCAGTTCTTC	CASSVRQGGENEQFF
TRBV11-1	TRBJ2-7	NA	TRBD1	TGTGCCAGCAGCTACGACAGGGGGGCCTACGAGCAGTACTTC	CASSYDRGAYEQYF
TRBV5-1	TRBJ2-1	NA	TRBD1	TGCGCCAGCAGCTTTGTTCAGGGGGACAATGAGCAGTTCTTC	CASSFVQGDNEQFF
TRBV7-2	TRBJ1-5	few	TRBD1	TGTGCCAGCAGCCCTCCCGGGACAGGACAGCCCCAGCATTTT	CASSPPGTGQPQHF
TRBV5-1	TRBJ1-6	few	TRBD1	TGCGCCAGCAGCTTGGGGACAGGGAATTCACCCCTCCACTTT	CASSLGTGNSPLHF
TRBV5-1	TRBJ1-1	NA	NA	TGCGGCAGTCGCCCCGAACCGAGCACTGAAGCTTTCTTT	CGSRPEPSTEAFF
TRBV5-1	TRBJ2-5	once	TRBD1	TGCGCCAGCAGCGCCGGGACAGAGAAAGAGACCCAGTACTTC	CASSAGTEKETQYF
TRBV12-3/TRBV12-4	TRBJ2-1	NA	NA	TGTGCCAGCAGTTTATCGGGGGAGCAGTTCTTC	CASSLSGEQFF
TRBV28	TRBJ1-2	NA	NA	TGTGCCAGCAGTTTAGTCGGTCTTATCTATGGCTACACCTTC	CASSLVGLIYGYTF
TRBV6-1	TRBJ1-5	NA	NA	TGTGCCAGCAGTGAACTCGACAGGTACAATCAGCCCCAGCATTTT	CASSELDRYNQPQHF
TRBV6-5	TRBJ1-2	NA	TRBD1	TGTGCCAGCAGTTACTCCGGGACAGGGAATGGCTACACCTTC	CASSYSGTGNGYTF
TRBV18	TRBJ2-7	NA	TRBD1	TGTGCCAGCTCACCATCGACAGGGCTCTCCTACGAGCAGTACTTC	CASSPSTGLSYEQYF
TRBV6-1	TRBJ2-7	NA	TRBD1	TGTGCCAGCAGTGAACCGGGACAGGGCTACGAGCAGTACTTC	CASSEPGQGYEQYF
TRBV9	TRBJ2-3	NA	TRBD2	TGTGCCAGCAGCGTATCCCCTATAGCGGGAGTAGATCCAGATACGCAGTATTTT	CASSVSPIAGVDPDTQYF
TRBV30	TRBJ2-7	once	NA	TGTGCCTGGAGTGTTTATTTCCGGTCGGCTGGCGAAGCGGTAAACTCCTACGAGCAGTACTTC	CAWSVYFRSAGEAVNSYEQYF
TRBV21-1	TRBJ2-7	NA	NA	TGTGCCAGCAGCAATATGGCCCCTGACCGGGACAGACCCTACGAGCAGTACTTC	CASSNMAPDRDRPYEQYF
TRBV18	TRBJ2-7	many	TRBD2	TGTGCCAGCTCACCAGGGACTAGCTACGAGCAGTACTTC	CASSPGTSYEQYF
TRBV19	TRBJ1-1	NA	NA	TGTGCCTCTCGAGGGACATTCCTAACTGAAGCTTTCTTT	CASRGTFLTEAFF
TRBV19	TRBJ1-2	many	NA	TGTGCCAGTAGTATTATGCGCACCAACTATGGCTACACCTTC	CASSIMRTNYGYTF
TRBV7-7	TRBJ2-1	NA	NA	TGTGCCAGCAGCTTAGATGGGGGGTCCTACAATGAGCAGTTCTTC	CASSLDGGSYNEQFF
TRBV30	TRBJ1-4	NA	TRBD1	TGTGCCTGGAGCGACAGGGCTAATGAAAAACTGTTTTTT	CAWSDRANEKLFF
TRBV18	TRBJ2-7	NA	TRBD1	TGTGCCAGCTCACCTCAGGGACAGGGGGCTTACGAGCAGTACTTC	CASSPQGQGAYEQYF
TRBV5-1	TRBJ2-1	NA	TRBD2	TGCGCCAGCAGCTTTGGAGGGACTAGTCACAATGAGCAGTTCTTC	CASSFGGTSHNEQFF
TRBV2	TRBJ2-5	NA	NA	TGTGCCAGCAAGAGGCTAGCAGAGACCCAGTACTTC	CASKRLAETQYF
TRBV3-1/TRBV3-2	TRBJ2-2	NA	NA	TGTGCCAGCAGCCAAGGGGCGGGAACCGGGGAGCTGTTTTTT	CASSQGAGTGELFF
TRBV4-1	TRBJ1-4	once	TRBD1	TGCGCCAGCAGCCAAGGCGGAACAGGGGGTGAAAAACTGTTTTTT	CASSQGGTGGEKLFF
TRBV11-2	TRBJ1-4	NA	NA	TGTGCCAGCAGCTCCGGGAGGGCCAGCGTGGACGAAAAACTGTTTTTT	CASSSGRASVDEKLFF
TRBV5-1	TRBJ2-1	NA	TRBD2	TGCGCCAGCAGCTTGGGACCCACGGGGGGGGACAATGAGCAGTTCTTC	CASSLGPTGGDNEQFF
TRBV7-3	TRBJ1-1	once	NA	TGTGCCAGCAGCTTAGGGCCCCAGAACACTGAAGCTTTCTTT	CASSLGPQNTEAFF
TRBV29-1	TRBJ2-7	few	NA	TGCAGCGTCTCATGGGGGCGTAACTACGAGCAGTACTTC	CSVSWGRNYEQYF
TRBV3-1/TRBV3-2	TRBJ2-1	NA	NA	TGTGCCAGCAGCCAAGTATCCGGTAGCGAAAAGCAGTTCTTC	CASSQVSGSEKQFF
TRBV5-1	TRBJ1-4	NA	TRBD1	TGCGCCAGCAGCACCTCACAGGGGACGGGGGAAAAACTGTTTTTT	CASSTSQGTGEKLFF
TRBV19	TRBJ1-4	NA	NA	TGTGCCAGTAGTCCAACCGGGCCCGGGATTGAAAAACTGTTTTTT	CASSPTGPGIEKLFF
TRBV7-2	TRBJ1-6	NA	TRBD1	TGTGCCAGCAGCCCAGACAGGGAACTTCTCCCCAGCGGCTGGTCACCCCTCCACTTT	CASSPDRELLPSGWSPLHF
TRBV11-3	TRBJ2-7	NA	NA	TGTGCCAGCAGCCCCCAAGGGAGCTCCTACGAGCAGTACTTC	CASSPQGSSYEQYF
TRBV28	TRBJ1-1	NA	NA	TGTGCCAGCAGTTCAATCCAGAACACTGAAGCTTTCTTT	CASSSIQNTEAFF
TRBV15	TRBJ1-5	NA	TRBD1	TGTGCCACCAGCAGCCAAGGACAGGGAAACCAGCCCCAGCATTTT	CATSSQGQGNQPQHF
TRBV18	TRBJ2-1	NA	NA	TGTGCCAGCTCACCTTTATCCAGGCGCTCCTACAATGAGCAGTTCTTC	CASSPLSRRSYNEQFF
TRBV5-4	TRBJ2-5	NA	TRBD1	TGTGCCTGGCACGGGCAGGGGGCGGGGGAGACCCAGTACTTC	CAWHGQGAGETQYF
TRBV9	TRBJ2-7	NA	NA	TGTGCCAGCAGCGTAGGATTTACCCCCGGGATTCCTGGGAACGAGCAGTACTTC	CASSVGFTPGIPGNEQYF
TRBV5-4	TRBJ2-3	NA	NA	TGTGCCAGCAGCTTGGGAATACTAGGAATTACAGATACGCAGTATTTT	CASSLGILGITDTQYF
TRBV21-1	TRBJ2-1	NA	NA	TGTGCCAGCAGCAAGAGGACAGGGGCCGACAATGAGCAGTTCTTC	CASSKRTGADNEQFF
TRBV24-1	TRBJ2-1	NA	NA	TGTGCCACCAGTGACGGGACAACCTACAATGAGCAGTTCTTC	CATSDGTTYNEQFF